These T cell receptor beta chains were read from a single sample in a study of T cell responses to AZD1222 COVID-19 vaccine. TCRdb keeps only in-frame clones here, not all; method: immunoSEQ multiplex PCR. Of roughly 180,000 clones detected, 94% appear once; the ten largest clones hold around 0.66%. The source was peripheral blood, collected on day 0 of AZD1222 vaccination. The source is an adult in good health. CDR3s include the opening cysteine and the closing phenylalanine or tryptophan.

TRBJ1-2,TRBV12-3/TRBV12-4,CASSPGQGRGYTF
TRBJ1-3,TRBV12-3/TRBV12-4,CASSLKFNTIYF
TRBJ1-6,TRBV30,CAWETGRNSPLHF
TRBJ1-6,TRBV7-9,CASSLGQGTSPLHF
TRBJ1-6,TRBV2,CASRSDRGTANSPLHF
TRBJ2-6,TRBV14,CASSLSGANVLTF
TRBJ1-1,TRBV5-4,CASSWDRGNTEAFF
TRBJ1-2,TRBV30,CAWRMTGVANYGYTF
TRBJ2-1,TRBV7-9,CASSLERPRGFDEQFF
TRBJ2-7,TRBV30,CAWSEGMGRYEQYF
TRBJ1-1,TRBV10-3,CAIRREYRDTEAFF
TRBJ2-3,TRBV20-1,CSASRTARTDTQYF
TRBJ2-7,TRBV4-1,CASSLTVPGRGDYEQYF
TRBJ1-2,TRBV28,CASRRLSNYGYTF
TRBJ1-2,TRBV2,CASSASDDYGYTF
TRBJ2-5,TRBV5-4,CASRYAGGQETQYF
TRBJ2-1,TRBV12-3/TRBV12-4,CAGGGFLQGEQFF
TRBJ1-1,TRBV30,CAWRRSYTEAFF
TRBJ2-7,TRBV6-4,CASRRKQGREGNEQYF
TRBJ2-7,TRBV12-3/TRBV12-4,CASSPTSDEQYF
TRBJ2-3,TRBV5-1,CASSLGLPSTDTQYF
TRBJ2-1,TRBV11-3,CASSSGWDRGDEQFF
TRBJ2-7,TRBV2,CASSVKYEQYF
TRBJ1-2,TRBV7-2,CASSLVVGSGGYTF
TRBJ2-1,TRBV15,CATSRDTREQFF
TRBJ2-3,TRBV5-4,CASSHSGSPPDTQYF
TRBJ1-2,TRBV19,CASSMGGDGYTF
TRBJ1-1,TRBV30,CAWTRGRYTEAFF
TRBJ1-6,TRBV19,CASSIGVSYNSPLHF
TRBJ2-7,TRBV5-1,CASSLDTAYEQYF
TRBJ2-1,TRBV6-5,CASSYSDSDNEQFF
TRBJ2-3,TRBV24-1,CATSDPGTGTDTQYF
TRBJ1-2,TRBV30,CAWSEGDTGIYGYTF
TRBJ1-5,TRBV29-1,CSVQGASNQPQHF
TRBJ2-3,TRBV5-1,CASSSPGKTGRTDTQYF
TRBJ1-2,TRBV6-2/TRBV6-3,CASSYDPQDYGYTF
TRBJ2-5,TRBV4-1,CASSQTGGGETQYF
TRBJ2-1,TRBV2,CASSWDSIGYNEQFF
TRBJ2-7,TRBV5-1,CASSLARTSGSGGEQYF
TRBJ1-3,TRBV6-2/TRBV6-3,CASSSIRSSGNTIYF